This T cell receptor beta chain appears in the sequencing data of a study of blood T cell repertoires in COVID-19. This clone has a handful of counts. Germline V gives CDR1 SGHRS, CDR2 YFSETQ. CDR3 size: 14 residues. J gave up 7 bases and V 5 bases, and 8 bases lay outside the gene matches. Assay: immunoSEQ multiplex PCR; the TCRdb copy retains only in-frame clones and omits some. The repertoire includes approximately 180,000 clones, around 87% of them detected once, and roughly 2.5% sits in the top ten. The sample comprised peripheral blood. The genes are TRBV5-1 and TRBJ1-5; 8 bases are shared with TRBD1. This clonotype originated in a middle-aged man with active or convalescent COVID-19. CDR3 residues: CASSYGQGEQPQHF. In DNA form, the CDR3 reads TGCGCCAGCAGTTATGGACAGGGTGAACAGCCCCAGCATTTT.